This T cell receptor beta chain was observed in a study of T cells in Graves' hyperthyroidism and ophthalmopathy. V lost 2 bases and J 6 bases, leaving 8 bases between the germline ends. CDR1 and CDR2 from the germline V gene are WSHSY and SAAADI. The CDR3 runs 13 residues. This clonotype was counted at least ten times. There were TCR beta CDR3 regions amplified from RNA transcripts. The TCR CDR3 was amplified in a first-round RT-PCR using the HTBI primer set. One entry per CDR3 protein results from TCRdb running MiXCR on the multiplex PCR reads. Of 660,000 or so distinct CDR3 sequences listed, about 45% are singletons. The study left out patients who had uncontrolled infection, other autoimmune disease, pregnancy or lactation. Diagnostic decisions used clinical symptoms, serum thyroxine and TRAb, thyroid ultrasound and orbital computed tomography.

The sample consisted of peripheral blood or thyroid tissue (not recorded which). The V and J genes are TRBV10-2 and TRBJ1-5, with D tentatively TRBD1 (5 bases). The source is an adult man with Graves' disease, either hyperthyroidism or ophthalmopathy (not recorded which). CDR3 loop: CASSERGTQPQHF. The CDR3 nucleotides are TGCGCCAGCAGTGAGCGGGGGACTCAGCCCCAGCATTTT.